The sequence of this T cell receptor beta chain was determined in a study of CD8 T cells in ankylosing spondylitis. In its sample, this clonotype was seen a few times. What it binds is not known. This CDR3 is built from 13 residues. Germline V CDR1 and CDR2: MNHNS, SASEGT. Trimming pared 2 bases from V and 5 bases from J, leaving 9 bases between. Construction of TCR beta libraries was performed using quantitative 5'-RACE with molecular barcodes. TCRdb re-called the 5' RACE reads with MiXCR, one entry per CDR3 protein. Among roughly 280,000 distinct CDR3 sequences listed, about 19% were seen once. Regarding the study as a whole: Reports say disease-linked clones showed up significantly more in matched ankylosing spondylitis synovial fluid.

This sequence originates from a male donor with ankylosing spondylitis or in good health (not recorded which). Sequenced: blood, either unsorted or a sorted T cell fraction (not recorded which). This chain uses TRBV6-1 with TRBJ2-5; D is uncertain. CDR3 amino acids: CASSEPVSETQYF. CDR3 coding DNA: TGTGCCAGCAGTGAACCGGTTTCGGAGACCCAGTACTTC.